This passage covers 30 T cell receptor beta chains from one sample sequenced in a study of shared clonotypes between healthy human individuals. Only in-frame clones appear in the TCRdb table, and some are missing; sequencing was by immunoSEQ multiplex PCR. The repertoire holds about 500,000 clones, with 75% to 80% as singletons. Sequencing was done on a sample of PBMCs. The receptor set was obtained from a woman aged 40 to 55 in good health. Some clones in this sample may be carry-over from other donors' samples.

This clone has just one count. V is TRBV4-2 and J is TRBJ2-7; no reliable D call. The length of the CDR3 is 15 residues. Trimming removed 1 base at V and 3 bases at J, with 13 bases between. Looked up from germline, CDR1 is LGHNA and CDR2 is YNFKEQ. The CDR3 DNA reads TGTGCCAGCAGCCAAGTGGGCCAGCCAAACTACGAGCAGTACTTC. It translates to CASSQVGQPNYEQYF.

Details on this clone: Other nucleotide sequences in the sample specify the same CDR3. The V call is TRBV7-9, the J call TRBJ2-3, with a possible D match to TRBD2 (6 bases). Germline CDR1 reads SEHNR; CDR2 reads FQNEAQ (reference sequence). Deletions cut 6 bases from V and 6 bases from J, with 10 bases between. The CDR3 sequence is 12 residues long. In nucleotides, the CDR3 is TGTGCCAGCAGTCCAGCGGGCGATACGCAGTATTTT. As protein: CASSPAGDTQYF.

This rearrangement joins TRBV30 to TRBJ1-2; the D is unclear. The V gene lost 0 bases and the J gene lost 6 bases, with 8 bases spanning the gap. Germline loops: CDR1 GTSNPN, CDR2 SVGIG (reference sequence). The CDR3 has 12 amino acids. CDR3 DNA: TGTGCCTGGAGTGTGTGGGAGCATGGCTACACCTTC. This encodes CAWSVWEHGYTF.

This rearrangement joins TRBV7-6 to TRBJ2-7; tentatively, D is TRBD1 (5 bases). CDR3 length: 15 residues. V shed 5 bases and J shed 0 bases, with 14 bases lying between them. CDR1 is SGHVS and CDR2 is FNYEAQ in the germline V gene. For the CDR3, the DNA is TGTGCCAGCAGCGCCGGGCCAAGGGGCTCCTACGAGCAGTACTTC. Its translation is CASSAGPRGSYEQYF.

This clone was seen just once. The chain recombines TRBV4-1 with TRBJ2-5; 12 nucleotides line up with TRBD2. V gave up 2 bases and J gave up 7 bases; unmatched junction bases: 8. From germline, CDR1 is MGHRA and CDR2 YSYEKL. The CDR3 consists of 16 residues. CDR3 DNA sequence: TGCGCCAGCAGCCAAACTAGCGGGAGGACCCCATGGACCCAGTACTTC. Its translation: CASSQTSGRTPWTQYF.

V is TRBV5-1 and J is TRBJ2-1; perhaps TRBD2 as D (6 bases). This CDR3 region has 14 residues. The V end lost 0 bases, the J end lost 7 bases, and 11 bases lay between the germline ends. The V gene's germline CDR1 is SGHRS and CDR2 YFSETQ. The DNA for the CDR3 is TGCGCCAGCAGCTTGGTACTAGCCGAAAATGAGCAGTTCTTC. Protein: CASSLVLAENEQFF.

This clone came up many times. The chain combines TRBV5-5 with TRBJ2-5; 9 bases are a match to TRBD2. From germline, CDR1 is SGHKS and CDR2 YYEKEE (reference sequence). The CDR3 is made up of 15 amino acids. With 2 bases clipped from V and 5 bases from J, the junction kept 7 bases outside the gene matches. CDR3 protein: CASSFWRLAGETQYF. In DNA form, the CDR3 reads TGTGCCAGCAGCTTTTGGAGGCTAGCGGGGGAGACCCAGTACTTC. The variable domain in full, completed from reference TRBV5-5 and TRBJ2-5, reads DAGVTQSPTHLIKTRGQQVTLRCSPISGHKSVSWYQQVLGQGPQFIFQYYEKEERGRGNFPDRFSARQFPNYSSELNVNALLLGDSALYLCASSFWRLAGETQYFGPGTRLLVL.

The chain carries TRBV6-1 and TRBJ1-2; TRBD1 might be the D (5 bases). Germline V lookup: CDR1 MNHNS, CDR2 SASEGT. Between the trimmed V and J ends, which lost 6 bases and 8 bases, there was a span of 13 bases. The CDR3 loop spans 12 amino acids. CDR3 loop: CASSLLWTGYTF. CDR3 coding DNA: TGTGCCAGCAGCTTGTTATGGACAGGCTACACCTTC.

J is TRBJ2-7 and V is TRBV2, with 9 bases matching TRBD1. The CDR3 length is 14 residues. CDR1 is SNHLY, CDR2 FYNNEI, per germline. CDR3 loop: CAGGEGTGRYEQYF. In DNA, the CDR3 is TGTGCAGGAGGGGAGGGGACAGGGAGGTACGAGCAGTACTTC. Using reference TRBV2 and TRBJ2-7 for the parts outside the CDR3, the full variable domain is EPEVTQTPSHQVTQMGQEVILRCVPISNHLYFYWYRQILGQKVEFLVSFYNNEISEKSEIFDDQFSVERPDGSNFTLKIRSTKLEDSAMYFCAGGEGTGRYEQYFGPGTRLTVT.

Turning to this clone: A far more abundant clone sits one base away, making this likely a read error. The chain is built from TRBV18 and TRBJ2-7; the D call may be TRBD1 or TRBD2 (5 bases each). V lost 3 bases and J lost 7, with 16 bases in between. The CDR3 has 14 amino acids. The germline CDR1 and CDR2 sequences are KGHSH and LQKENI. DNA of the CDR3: TGTGCCAGCTCACCTTCTCGGGACGATCGGGAGCAGTACTTC. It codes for CASSPSRDDREQYF.

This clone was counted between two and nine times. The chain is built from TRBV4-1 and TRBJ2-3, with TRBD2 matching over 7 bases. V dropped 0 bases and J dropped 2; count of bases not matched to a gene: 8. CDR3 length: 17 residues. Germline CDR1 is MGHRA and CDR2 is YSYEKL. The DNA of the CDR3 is TGCGCCAGCAGCCAAGATAAGTCGCGGGGGTACACAGATACGCAGTATTTT. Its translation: CASSQDKSRGYTDTQYF.

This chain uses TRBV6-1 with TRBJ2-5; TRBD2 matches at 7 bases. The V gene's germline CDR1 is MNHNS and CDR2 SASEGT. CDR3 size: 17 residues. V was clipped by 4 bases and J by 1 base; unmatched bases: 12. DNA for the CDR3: TGTGCCAGCAGTGCAGCCCTTACTAGCGCCACCCAAGAGACCCAGTACTTC. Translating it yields CASSAALTSATQETQYF.

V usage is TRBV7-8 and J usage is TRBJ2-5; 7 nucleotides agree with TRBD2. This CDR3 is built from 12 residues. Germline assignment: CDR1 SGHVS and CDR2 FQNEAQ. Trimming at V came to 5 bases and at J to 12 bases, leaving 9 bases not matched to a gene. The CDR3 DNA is TGTGCCAGCAGCGTAGTGGCTGCGGGGGAGTACTTC. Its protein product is CASSVVAAGEYF.

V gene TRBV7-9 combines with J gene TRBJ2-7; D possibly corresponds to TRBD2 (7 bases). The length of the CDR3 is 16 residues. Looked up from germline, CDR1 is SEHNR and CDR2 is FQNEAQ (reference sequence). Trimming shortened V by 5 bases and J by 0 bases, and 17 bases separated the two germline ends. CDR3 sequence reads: CASSPLRGRSSYEQYF. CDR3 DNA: TGTGCCAGCAGCCCACTGCGGGGGCGAAGCTCCTACGAGCAGTACTTC.

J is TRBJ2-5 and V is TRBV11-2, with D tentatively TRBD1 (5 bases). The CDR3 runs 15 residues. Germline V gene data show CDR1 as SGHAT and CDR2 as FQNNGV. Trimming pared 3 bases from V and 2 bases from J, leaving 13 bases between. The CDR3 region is CASSFNSGNQETQYF. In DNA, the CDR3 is TGTGCCAGCAGCTTTAATTCAGGGAATCAAGAGACCCAGTACTTC.

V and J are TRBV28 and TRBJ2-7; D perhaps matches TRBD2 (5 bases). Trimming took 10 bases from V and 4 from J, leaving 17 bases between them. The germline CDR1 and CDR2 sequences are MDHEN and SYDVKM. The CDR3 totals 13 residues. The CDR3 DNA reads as TGTGCCACCGGGCGGCTAGCTAGTTACGAGCAGTACTTC. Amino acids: CATGRLASYEQYF.

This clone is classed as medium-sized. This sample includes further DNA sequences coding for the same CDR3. The DNA for the CDR3 is TGCAGTGCTGAAGGGGAGCGACGCTACACCTTC. Protein sequence: CSAEGERRYTF. J is TRBJ1-2 and V is TRBV20-1; the D gene is possibly TRBD1 (5 bases). This CDR3 has 11 amino acids. The germline CDR1 and CDR2 sequences are DFQATT and SNEGSKA (reference sequence). V gave up 5 bases and J gave up 9 bases, with 13 bases separating them.

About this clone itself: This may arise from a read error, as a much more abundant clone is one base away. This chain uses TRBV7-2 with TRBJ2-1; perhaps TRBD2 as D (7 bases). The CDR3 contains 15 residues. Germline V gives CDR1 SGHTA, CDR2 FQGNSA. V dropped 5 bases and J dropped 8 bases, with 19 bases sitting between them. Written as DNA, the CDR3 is TGTGCCAGCAGCCCACGCCGGGACGGGGGGCATGAGCAGTTCTTC. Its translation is CASSPRRDGGHEQFF.

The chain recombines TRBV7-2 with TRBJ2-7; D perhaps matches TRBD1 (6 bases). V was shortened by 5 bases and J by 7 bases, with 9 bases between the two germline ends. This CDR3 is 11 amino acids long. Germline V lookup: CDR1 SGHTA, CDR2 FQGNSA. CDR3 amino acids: CASSNRVEQYF. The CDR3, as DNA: TGTGCCAGCAGCAACAGGGTGGAGCAGTACTTC.

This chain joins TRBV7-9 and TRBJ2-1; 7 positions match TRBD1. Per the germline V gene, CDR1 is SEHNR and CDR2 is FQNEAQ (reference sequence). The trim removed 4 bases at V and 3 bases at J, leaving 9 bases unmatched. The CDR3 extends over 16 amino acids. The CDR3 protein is CASSSSPTGHYNEQFF. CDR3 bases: TGTGCCAGCAGCTCGAGCCCGACAGGGCACTACAATGAGCAGTTCTTC.

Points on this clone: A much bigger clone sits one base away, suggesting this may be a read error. The CDR3 sequence is CAGSDGGSTDTQYF. DNA of the CDR3: TGTGCCGGCAGTGATGGCGGGAGCACAGATACGCAGTATTTT. This chain links TRBV6-4 with TRBJ2-3; perhaps TRBD2 as D (5 bases). Per germline, CDR1 MRHNA and CDR2 SNTAGT. The CDR3 length is 14 residues.

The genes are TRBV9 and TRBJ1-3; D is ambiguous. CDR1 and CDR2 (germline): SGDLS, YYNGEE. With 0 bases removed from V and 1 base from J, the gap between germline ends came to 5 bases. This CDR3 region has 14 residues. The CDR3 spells CASSVVGSGNTIYF. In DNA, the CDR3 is TGTGCCAGCAGCGTAGTAGGTTCTGGAAACACCATATATTTT.

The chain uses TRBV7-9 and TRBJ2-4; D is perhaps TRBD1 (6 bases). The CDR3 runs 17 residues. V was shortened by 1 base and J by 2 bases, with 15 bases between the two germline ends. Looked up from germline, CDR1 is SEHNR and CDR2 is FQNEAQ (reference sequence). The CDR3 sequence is CASSLEQGWGTKNIQYF. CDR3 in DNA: TGTGCCAGCAGCTTAGAGCAGGGGTGGGGAACCAAAAACATTCAGTACTTC.

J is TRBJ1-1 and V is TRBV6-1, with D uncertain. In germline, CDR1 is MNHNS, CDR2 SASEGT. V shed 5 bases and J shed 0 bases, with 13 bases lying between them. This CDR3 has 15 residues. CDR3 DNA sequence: TGTGCCAGCAGTCCCTCGGGCCTCATGAACACTGAAGCTTTCTTT. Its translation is CASSPSGLMNTEAFF.

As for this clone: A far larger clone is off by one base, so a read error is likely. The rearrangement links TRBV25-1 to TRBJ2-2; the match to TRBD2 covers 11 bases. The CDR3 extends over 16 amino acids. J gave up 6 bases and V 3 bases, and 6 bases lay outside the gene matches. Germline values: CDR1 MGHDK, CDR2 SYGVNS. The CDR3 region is CASSDRLAGYAGELFF. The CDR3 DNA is TGTGCCAGCAGTGATCGACTAGCGGGATATGCCGGGGAGCTGTTTTTT.

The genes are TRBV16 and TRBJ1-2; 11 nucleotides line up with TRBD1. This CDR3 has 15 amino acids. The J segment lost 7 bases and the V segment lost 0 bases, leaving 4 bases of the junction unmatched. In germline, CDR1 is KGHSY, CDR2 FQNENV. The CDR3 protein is CASSQSVGQGVGYTF. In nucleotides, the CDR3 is TGTGCCAGCAGCCAATCGGTGGGACAGGGGGTTGGCTACACCTTC.

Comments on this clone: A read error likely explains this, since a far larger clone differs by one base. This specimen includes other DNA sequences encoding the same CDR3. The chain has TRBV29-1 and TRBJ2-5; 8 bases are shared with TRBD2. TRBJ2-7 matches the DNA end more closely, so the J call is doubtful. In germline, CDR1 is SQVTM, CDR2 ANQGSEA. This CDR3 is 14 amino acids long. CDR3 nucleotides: TGCAGTGTTATTAGAGCGGGAGAGGTGTACGAGCAGTACTTC. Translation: CSVIRAGEVYEQYF.

The CDR3 bases are TGTGCCAGCAGTTCGGCTATAGCGGGAGGGAGCACAGATACGCAGTATTTT. This translates into CASSSAIAGGSTDTQYF. The chain is built from TRBV28 and TRBJ2-3; 11 positions match TRBD2. The CDR3 totals 17 residues. Germline V gene lookup returns CDR1 MDHEN and CDR2 SYDVKM. Trimming took 4 bases from V and 0 from J; bases not matched to a gene: 6.

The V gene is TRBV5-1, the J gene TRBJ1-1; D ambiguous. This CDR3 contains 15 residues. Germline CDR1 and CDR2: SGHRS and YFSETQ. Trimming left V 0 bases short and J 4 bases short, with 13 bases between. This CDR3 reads CASSLGDERFTEAFF. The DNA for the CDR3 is TGCGCCAGCAGCTTGGGCGACGAGAGGTTCACTGAAGCTTTCTTT.

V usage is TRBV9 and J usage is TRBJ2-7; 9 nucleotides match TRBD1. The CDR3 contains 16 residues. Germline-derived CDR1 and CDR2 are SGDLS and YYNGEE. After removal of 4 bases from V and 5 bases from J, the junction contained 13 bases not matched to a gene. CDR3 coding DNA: TGTGCCAGCAGCTTCCGAATGGTCGGACAGGGGAACGAGCAGTACTTC. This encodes CASSFRMVGQGNEQYF.